This T cell receptor beta chain was observed in a study of cytomegalovirus exposure and HLA in healthy donors (dated by TCRdb to about 2017). At the level of the whole study: According to an earlier analysis of 587 of the donors, some 180 million T cells yielded some 120 million unique TCR beta sequences and about 280 Gb of sequence data. Across around 400 genotyped donors of the cohort, an average of about 250,000 unique TCR beta nucleotide sequences per donor were sequenced, and roughly 20% of those sequences were non-productive. A separate validation cohort of 100 to 150 different subjects was used in addition to the roughly 700-subject first cohort. The study aimed to test whether signatures of past pathogen exposure could be identified by cataloging public T cell receptors. Rather than drawing on any new phenotypic data, the later analysis identified candidate immune exposures from TCR beta sequences and the way those sequences occurred across donors. An early release that covered roughly 600 HLA-typed donors contained approximately 290 gigabases of sequencing data and some 87 million unique TCR sequences. Class I and class II HLA loci were covered by the typing at four-digit resolution. Typing coverage varied by locus: roughly 620-640 donors for A, B, C, DRB1 and DQB1; roughly 500 for DQA1; 606 for DPA1; about 450 for DPB1. A later analysis re-examined previously published TCR beta repertoires from more than 600 donors and added high-resolution HLA genotyping to investigate patterns of TCR occurrence. The genetic ancestry cluster associated with self-reported Caucasian donors included about 81% of the approximately 430 genotyped donors. The study combined high-throughput TCR immunosequencing, statistical association of individual TCRs with disease status, and machine learning to predict cytomegalovirus infection status. The study profiled the T cell repertoires of 500 to 800 subjects by immunosequencing and related them to cytomegalovirus serostatus. Donor age, sex, ethnicity and CMV serostatus were compiled alongside the repertoire data. All discovery cohort repertoires had been generated on a single sequencing platform. Because of strong linkage in the cohort, five DR-DQ haplotypes were treated as single units for association and clustering. In a later genetic analysis, genome-wide SNP genotypes for about 65% of the roughly 670 donors were used, and that subset was treated as a discovery cohort. To decide whether each TCR beta V gene segment behaved as functional or pseudogenic, an earlier analysis of nearly 600 of the donors relied on high-throughput TCR beta sequencing. Study-wide conclusions, independent of this receptor: Compared with the roughly 710-donor mean, donors in an Asian-associated ancestry cluster had fewer N-insertions in productive TCRs, according to a later genetic analysis. While some public TCRs were present in many individuals, most TCR sequences turned up only very rarely across donors. The classifier was reported to diagnose cytomegalovirus status with high specificity and sensitivity in both the original cohort and the validation cohort. Some 15 rarely observed V segments, including chromosome 9 orphons, were excluded from the earlier analysis of approximately 600 of the donors because counts were too low. Compared with equally common non-associated chains, HLA-associated TCR beta chains in a later analysis were more clonally expanded and had lower generation probabilities. Roughly uniform sequencing depth across donors was assumed in presence/absence analyses, although this assumption may not hold. In the study, some 160 TCR beta chains were listed as associated with cytomegalovirus. Some IMGT-functional V segments, including TRBV6-2 and TRBV6-3, could not be told apart with the 87-base-pair reads, so those segments were excluded. A later analysis reported that several top co-occurrence clusters appeared linked to parvovirus B19, influenza, CMV and Epstein-Barr virus. The cohort was sequenced for TCR beta chains only, and without alpha or paired-chain data the features that could be detected were limited. It was suggested by the authors that the approach could potentially be generalized to other disease states and immunological phenotypes. In an earlier analysis of around 500 of the donors, most TCR beta V segments appeared in productive rearrangements about 87% or about 30% of the time, broadly matching IMGT annotations. A cluster of highly shared sequence variants was judged likely to be a technical artifact of the sequencing pipeline. Specific HLA alleles were associated with 15,000 to 20,000 TCR beta sequences at a false discovery rate of 0.05 in a later analysis. In a later analysis, most CMV-associated TCR beta chains were found to appear HLA-restricted, with HLA associations seemingly driven largely by CMV exposure. Correlated functional status among segregating V segments might be attributable to linkage disequilibrium, but an unknown experimental factor could not be ruled out. Because HLA typing was unavailable for some donors at each locus, only the typed subset was used in association tests. Three of the identified cytomegalovirus-associated TCR beta chains were confirmed in vitro to be specific for cytomegalovirus antigens. When HLA alleles, especially DR and DQ, strongly co-occurred, TCR associations were difficult to assign to individual alleles. An association between a missense DCLRE1C variant and V-gene and J-gene trimming of TCR beta chains was found in a later genetic analysis and replicated in an independent cohort. CMV serostatus was the only immune exposure information available for the cohort. A further reported finding was that TCR beta sequences accurately predicted the HLA-A and HLA-B alleles for most subjects in the first cohort. In a later analysis, TCR association rates were found to vary across HLA loci, with the most associated TCRs seen for DRB1 alleles and the fewest for HLA-C alleles.

Measured from the cysteine to the phenylalanine, the CDR3 is 13 residues long. The only DNA kept is the CDR3, 39 bases in frame from the first base. From the germline V gene, CDR1 is SGHTS and CDR2 is YDEGEE. The V end loses 2 bases and the J end loses 1 base, and a stretch of 7 bases separates them. Receptors were amplified or captured by the immunoSEQ multiplex PCR assay. The multiplex PCR relied on a mix of 60 forward primers for TCR Vbeta segments and 13 reverse primers for TCR Jbeta segments. Amplification of the CDR3 region of rearranged TCR beta genes was performed with a multiplex PCR assay on genomic DNA. The Illumina HiSeq System was used to sequence the amplified TCR beta libraries as 87-base-pair reads. Processing in the source paper ran as follows. Across the 670 or so repertoires, a later analysis counted 80 million or so unique TCR beta chains, roughly 11 million of which were shared by at least two donors. Raw reads were error-corrected and collapsed into unique sequences by a nearest-neighbor algorithm in which closely related sequences were merged to remove PCR and sequencing errors. Alignment of CDR3 sequences to IMGT reference sequences was used to assign V, D and J gene segments. For a sequence to be retained, a match of at least six nucleotides was required to both a V gene segment and a J gene segment. Rearrangements were classified as productive when the CDR3 lacked stop codons and remained in frame with V and J, and all other rearrangements were classified as non-productive. Following IMGT convention, CDR3 was defined as the stretch from the second conserved V-encoded cysteine to the conserved J-encoded phenylalanine. Sequences without an unambiguous match to a single V gene segment were excluded from the earlier analysis of a few hundred of the donors. An earlier analysis of a few hundred of the donors classified V segments as functional when productive rearrangements were above 56.7% and as segregating when the standard deviation between donors was above 5%. A statistical classification framework was built for diagnosing cytomegalovirus status from the catalog of TCR beta chain sequences. In a later analysis, V and J genes were assigned by comparing TCR nucleotide sequences against IMGT/GENE-DB human TR gene sequences. The TCRdist pipeline was used in a later analysis to assign CDR3 sequences and most-parsimonious VDJ recombination scenarios. In a later analysis, every TCR beta chain was defined by the combination of its CDR3 amino acid sequence and its V-gene family, and reads without a unique V-gene family were dropped. To address suspected cross-contamination and a sequencing artifact, a later analysis removed over 500 highly shared, low-generation-probability nucleotide sequences. In a later analysis, a clonal expansion index was calculated for each public chain from normalized within-repertoire ranks of inferred template counts. Generation probabilities in a later analysis came from a VDJ recombination model fitted to out-of-frame rearrangements, and those results were checked against IGoR. A later analysis scored TCR-TCR, TCR-HLA and TCR-CMV co-occurrence with hypergeometric tests, applying a repertoire-size bias correction to TCR pairs. To estimate false discovery rates, a later analysis permuted the HLA or CMV assignments 20 times. In a later analysis, co-occurring TCRs were grouped with DBSCAN, and TCRdist sequence similarity was added when clustering was performed within HLA-allele-positive subsets. Repertoires with fewer than 30,000 or more than 120,000 public chains were left out of co-occurrence clustering, as were a handful of repertoires with anomalous nucleotide sharing. The clones in this table, taken by TCRdb from immuneACCESS, are in-frame only. Not every clone is retained; where verified, under half of the shortfall comes from an unresolved V gene, and the cause of the rest is unknown. V, J and clone size reflect that table, while D and trimming were determined from the DNA. The sample's records list approximately 130,000 clones. About 2.1% of the sample lies in the top ten.

A word on this clone: What antigen it recognizes has not been identified.

In total, fewer than 750 healthy bone marrow donors made up the cohort. At the time of sampling, all cohort members were nominally healthy, though unrecorded immune exposures were likely present. The donor tested CMV seronegative, placing the donor among the 352 seronegative members of the cohort. A peripheral blood sample was provided by each donor, and peripheral blood mononuclear cells were used for TCR beta sequencing. The Qiagen DNeasy Blood Extraction Kit was used to extract genomic DNA from the blood cell samples. The sequenced sample was PBMCs. The rearranged chain carries TRBV5-8 and TRBJ2-7, with the D segment identity uncertain. The clonotype originates from a woman aged 55-69 years in good health and CMV-seronegative. CDR3 protein: CASSFGLSYEQYF. The nucleotide sequence is given as TGTGCCAGCAGCTTCGGGTTATCCTACGAGCAGTACTTC.